This T cell receptor (beta chain) was identified during a study of kidney transplant recipient with SARS-CoV-2 infection. The junction had 11 bases not matched to a gene; V was cut back by 5 bases and J by 5 bases. The CDR3 is 16 amino acids. Germline V gene sequence: CDR1 MNHNY, CDR2 SVGAGI (reference sequence). This clonotype occurred many times. TCRdb passed the reads through MiXCR, listing each CDR3 protein once. The sample shows under 300,000 distinct CDR3 sequences, 29% of them seen only once. The sample in question was a blood sample, obtained at baseline and on roughly day 110 from a kidney transplant recipient. The V gene is TRBV6-6, the J gene TRBJ2-7; 11 nucleotides align to TRBD2. The TCR sequence derives from a young adult male patient who had COVID-19 and was a kidney transplant recipient. Some T cells may have originated in the graft donor. The CDR3 reads CASSHVAGGKSNEQYF. The CDR3 DNA sequence: TGTGCCAGCAGTCATGTAGCGGGAGGGAAGTCTAACGAGCAGTACTTC.